A single sample gave rise to the 20 T cell receptor beta chains below, sequenced in a study of blood T cells in healthy people across ages. Sample-barcoded 5' priming and a J-beta primer mix drove a second PCR of roughly 7 to 11 cycles. TCRdb fed the 5' RACE reads into MiXCR, producing one record per CDR3 protein. The sample consists of 1.5 million to 2 million distinct CDR3 sequences, 40% to 55% of them appearing once. Specimen: blood. Receptors originate from a woman between 40 and 55 years old in good health.

The chain employs TRBV3-1 and TRBJ2-5; TRBD1 matches 8 bases. The CDR3 length is 15 residues. CDR1 is LGHDT and CDR2 is YNNKEL in the germline V gene (reference sequence). With V trimmed by 4 bases and J by 4 bases, 8 bases remained unmatched. The CDR3 sequence: CASSPRGRGPETQYF. The CDR3 bases are TGTGCCAGCAGCCCCAGGGGCAGGGGGCCAGAGACCCAGTACTTC.

This clonotype has more than one count but fewer than ten. This chain connects TRBV6-2 or TRBV6-3 to TRBJ2-4; no clear D. The germline V and J ends were trimmed by 0 bases and 8 bases, with 11 bases remaining between them. CDR3 length equals 14 residues. Germline lookup yields CDR1 MNHEY and CDR2 SVGEGT. The CDR3 here is CASSYSTAEDIQYF. The CDR3 nucleotides are TGTGCCAGCAGTTACTCTACAGCTGAGGACATTCAGTACTTC.

This clonotype was counted a few times. The chain has TRBV28 and TRBJ2-5, with a weak D call TRBD2 (6 bases). V lost 2 bases to trimming and J lost 3 bases, with 22 bases between them. The CDR3 is made up of 18 amino acids. Germline-derived CDR1 and CDR2 are MDHEN and SYDVKM. CDR3: CASSLVGGTTEWEETQYF. CDR3 DNA: TGTGCCAGCAGTTTAGTTGGCGGGACCACGGAGTGGGAAGAGACCCAGTACTTC.

Points on this clonotype: A read error may produce the germline difference seen at one junction end. The gene calls are TRBV6-4 and TRBJ2-1; 8 bases are shared with TRBD2. Germline values: CDR1 MRHNA, CDR2 SNTAGT. CDR3 length: 15 residues. For the CDR3, the DNA is TGTGCCAGCAGTGAAGCGGGGGACTCCTACAATGAGCAGGTCTTC. As protein: CASSEAGDSYNEQVF.

V usage is TRBV7-2 and J usage is TRBJ2-1; D call uncertain. The DNA end lines up better with TRBJ2-7; the J call may be wrong. CDR3 length: 13 amino acids. Germline V CDR1 and CDR2: SGHTA, FQGNSA. The CDR3 DNA is TGTGCCACCTCGGGCCCCCAACGCAATGAGCAGTACTTC. This sequence encodes CATSGPQRNEQYF.

The DNA of the CDR3 is TGTGCCAGCACTGAAGGGGGCGCTGGGGCCAACGTCCTGACTTTC. Its translation: CASTEGGAGANVLTF. V gene TRBV7-2 combines with J gene TRBJ2-6, with 7 bases lining up with TRBD1. The CDR3 is made up of 15 amino acids. Germline CDR1 and CDR2: SGHTA and FQGNSA. The junction had 5 bases not matched to a gene; V was cut back by 7 bases and J by 2 bases. Variable domain in full (rest from reference TRBV7-2 and TRBJ2-6): GAGVSQSPSNKVTEKGKDVELRCDPISGHTALYWYRQSLGQGLEFLIYFQGNSAPDKSGLPSDRFSAERTGGSVSTLTIQRTQQEDSAVYLCASTEGGAGANVLTFGAGSRLTVL.

This clonotype was counted a few times. This chain uses TRBV4-2 with TRBJ1-1; the D gene is possibly TRBD1 (5 bases). CDR3 length: 16 amino acids. V was pared by 0 bases and J by 6 bases, with 17 bases between. Germline V CDR1 and CDR2: LGHNA, YNFKEQ. For the CDR3, the DNA is TGTGCCAGCAGCCAAGAGCGTGTGGGGGACGGGTCTGAAGCTTTCTTT. This sequence encodes CASSQERVGDGSEAFF.

The chain has TRBV25-1 and TRBJ2-1; 9 bases line up with TRBD2. V dropped 4 bases and J dropped 4; count of bases not matched to a gene: 5. The CDR3 consists of 15 residues. From germline, CDR1 is MGHDK and CDR2 SYGVNS. Here the CDR3 reads CASSGRAGGYNEQFF. Written as DNA, the CDR3 is TGTGCCAGCAGTGGTCGTGCGGGGGGGTACAATGAGCAGTTCTTC.

In its sample, this clonotype was seen once. J is TRBJ2-3 and V is TRBV5-1, with 8 bases aligning to TRBD1. The V gene end was trimmed by 0 bases and the J gene end by 8 bases; junction bases not matched to a gene: 5. The V gene's germline CDR1 is SGHRS and CDR2 YFSETQ. The CDR3 loop spans 14 amino acids. The CDR3 protein is CASSLETGVGTQYF. CDR3 bases: TGCGCCAGCAGCTTGGAGACAGGGGTTGGTACGCAGTATTTT. Filled out from reference TRBV5-1 and TRBJ2-3, the complete variable domain reads KAGVTQTPRYLIKTRGQQVTLSCSPISGHRSVSWYQQTPGQGLQFLFEYFSETQRNKGNFPGRFSGRQFSNSRSEMNVSTLELGDSALYLCASSLETGVGTQYFGPGTRLTVL.

This chain joins TRBV6-2 or TRBV6-3 and TRBJ2-1; D assignment may be TRBD1 or TRBD2 (5 bases each). Trimming pared 5 bases from V and 3 bases from J, leaving 11 bases between. From germline, CDR1 is MNHEY and CDR2 SVGEGT. The CDR3 covers 14 residues. The CDR3 DNA reads TGTGCCAGCAGTCAGCCAGGGAGCTACAATGAGCAGTTCTTC. It codes for CASSQPGSYNEQFF.

In its sample, this clonotype was seen a few times. The rearrangement links TRBV20-1 to TRBJ2-5; 8 positions match TRBD2. Losses at the gene ends were 0 bases for V and 1 base for J; bases not matched to a gene: 4. There are 15 residues in the CDR3. Germline assignment: CDR1 DFQATT and CDR2 SNEGSKA (reference sequence). Here the CDR3 DNA reads TGCAGTGCTAGAGAATTAGCGGGGATCCAAGAGACCCAGTACTTC. Protein: CSARELAGIQETQYF.

V and J are TRBV25-1 and TRBJ1-6, with D hard to call. V lost 4 bases and J 7 bases, leaving 14 bases between the germline ends. Per germline, CDR1 MGHDK and CDR2 SYGVNS. This CDR3 comprises 15 residues. Here the CDR3 DNA reads TGTGCCAGCAGTGCGTCGGATCTTCCGAATTCACCCCTCCACTTT. Translating gives CASSASDLPNSPLHF.

This chain links TRBV7-9 with TRBJ1-5; TRBD1 is a possible D gene (5 bases). This CDR3 contains 15 residues. Trimming took 3 bases from V and 2 from J, leaving 11 bases between them. Germline lookup yields CDR1 SEHNR and CDR2 FQNEAQ (reference sequence). CDR3 amino acids: CASSLGDGRNQPQHF. CDR3 coding DNA: TGTGCCAGCAGCTTGGGGGACGGCCGCAATCAGCCCCAGCATTTT. Looking up the rest from reference TRBV7-9 and TRBJ1-5 gives the full variable domain: DTGVSQNPRHKITKRGQNVTFRCDPISEHNRLYWYRQTLGQGPEFLTYFQNEAQLEKSRLLSDRFSAERPKGSFSTLEIQRTEQGDSAMYLCASSLGDGRNQPQHFGDGTRLSIL.

This clonotype was observed a handful of times. The J gene is TRBJ2-3, the V gene TRBV20-1; 16 positions match TRBD2. Germline CDR1 DFQATT, CDR2 SNEGSKA (reference sequence). The CDR3 length is 17 residues. V lost 6 bases to trimming and J lost 1 base; unmatched junction nucleotides: 7. The CDR3: CSAAGTSGGAGTDTQYF. CDR3 nucleotides: TGCAGTGCCGCCGGGACTAGCGGGGGGGCGGGCACAGATACGCAGTATTTT.

The rearrangement links TRBV20-1 to TRBJ2-3, with D uncertain. The CDR3 covers 11 residues. CDR1 and CDR2 from the germline V gene are DFQATT and SNEGSKA (reference sequence). Trimming removed 6 bases at V and 1 base at J, with 5 bases between. CDR3 sequence: CSAPGTDTQYF. The CDR3 nucleotides are TGCAGTGCCCCTGGCACAGATACGCAGTATTTT.

The rearrangement links TRBV29-1 to TRBJ1-1, with D perhaps TRBD1 (5 bases). Trimming removed 8 bases from V and 3 bases from J, with 16 bases in between. The CDR3 runs to 13 residues. Germline CDR1 and CDR2: SQVTM and ANQGSEA. The CDR3 DNA reads TGCAGCTTTAGACCAGGGCTTTACACTGAAGCTTTCTTT. Its translation is CSFRPGLYTEAFF.

This clonotype was recorded at least ten times. The V call is TRBV5-1, the J call TRBJ2-7; no clear D. CDR3 length equals 14 residues. V lost 0 bases, J lost 2 bases, and 9 bases lay in between. CDR1 and CDR2 (germline): SGHRS, YFSETQ. CDR3 region: CASSLGQETYEQYF. The CDR3 DNA reads as TGCGCCAGCAGCTTGGGCCAGGAGACCTACGAGCAGTACTTC.

This sequence joins TRBV27 and TRBJ2-3; D is unresolved. Trimming took 9 bases from V and 7 from J, leaving 26 bases between them. Germline V gene lookup returns CDR1 MNHEY and CDR2 SMNVEV (reference sequence). This CDR3 is 16 amino acids long. This CDR3 is CASSDLGQRSSNTQYF. In nucleotides, the CDR3 is TGTGCCAGTTCTGACCTGGGTCAGAGAAGTTCTAATACGCAGTATTTT.

V gene TRBV4-1 combines with J gene TRBJ2-1; D perhaps matches TRBD1 (6 bases). The V and J ends lost 1 base and 9 bases respectively, with 22 bases between them. The germline V gene encodes CDR1 MGHRA and CDR2 YSYEKL. The CDR3 length is 17 residues. CDR3 sequence: CASSQGSRAGDTGEQFF. The CDR3 region has the DNA TGCGCCAGCAGCCAAGGTTCAAGGGCAGGGGATACGGGTGAGCAGTTCTTC.

This CDR3 is CASSYSAGSQETQYF. The CDR3 DNA sequence: TGTGCCAGCAGTTACTCGGCTGGTTCCCAAGAGACCCAGTACTTC. The chain couples TRBV6-5 to TRBJ2-5; D remains unclear. CDR3 size: 15 residues. The germline V gene encodes CDR1 MNHEY and CDR2 SVGAGI. V was shortened by 0 bases and J by 1 base, with 9 bases between the two germline ends.